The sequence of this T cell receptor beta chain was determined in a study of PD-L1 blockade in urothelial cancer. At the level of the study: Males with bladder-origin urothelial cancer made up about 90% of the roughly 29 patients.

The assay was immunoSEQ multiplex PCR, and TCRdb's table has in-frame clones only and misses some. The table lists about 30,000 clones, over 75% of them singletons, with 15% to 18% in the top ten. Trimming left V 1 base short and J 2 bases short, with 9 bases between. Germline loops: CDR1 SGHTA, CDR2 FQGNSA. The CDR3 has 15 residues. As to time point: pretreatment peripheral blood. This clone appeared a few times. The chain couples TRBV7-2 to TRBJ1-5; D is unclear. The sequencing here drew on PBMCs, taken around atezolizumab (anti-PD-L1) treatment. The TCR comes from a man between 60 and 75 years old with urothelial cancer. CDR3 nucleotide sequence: TGTGCCAGCAGCTTAGTTGTCGGGGGCAATCAGCCCCAGCATTTT. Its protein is CASSLVVGGNQPQHF.